The present entry profiles one T cell receptor beta chain with its context. The authors made TCR cDNA by 5'RACE template switching, adding a universal primer site and UMIs. A single record per CDR3 protein comes from TCRdb applying MiXCR to the 5' RACE reads. The table records over 65,000 distinct CDR3 sequences, approximately 12% of them present only once. This CDR3 comprises 16 residues. The V and J ends lost 0 bases and 1 base respectively, with 12 bases between them. The germline V gene encodes CDR1 MGHRA and CDR2 YSYEKL. This entry is derived from a study of T cells after yellow fever vaccination. Regarding the study as a whole: Subsequent booster samples again held most clones from primary vaccination (nearly 98% CD4, 85% to 90% CD8). Clonotypes found in both CD4 and CD8 compartments made up a small share.

The sequencing here drew on CD8+ T cells not binding an NS4B(214-222) dextramer, sorted from PBMCs, taken 21 days after the first yellow fever vaccination. The TCR sequence derives from a man between 18 and 29 years old who received the YFV17D yellow fever vaccine. V is TRBV4-1 and J is TRBJ2-5; a weak D match, TRBD1 (6 bases). The CDR3 region has the DNA TGCGCCAGCAGCCAAGAGACAGGATTGGGCCAAGAGACCCAGTACTTC. Its translation: CASSQETGLGQETQYF.